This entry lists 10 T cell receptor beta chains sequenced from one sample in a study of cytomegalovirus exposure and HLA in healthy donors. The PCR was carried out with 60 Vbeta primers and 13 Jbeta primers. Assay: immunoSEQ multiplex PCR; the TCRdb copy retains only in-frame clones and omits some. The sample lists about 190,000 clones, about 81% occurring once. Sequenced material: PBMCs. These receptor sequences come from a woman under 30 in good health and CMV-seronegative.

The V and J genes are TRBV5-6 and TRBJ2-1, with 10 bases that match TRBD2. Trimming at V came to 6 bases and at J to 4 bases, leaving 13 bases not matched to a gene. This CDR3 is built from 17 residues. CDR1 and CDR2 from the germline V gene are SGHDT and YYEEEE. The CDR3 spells CASTLETSGVRYNEQFF. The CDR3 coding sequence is TGTGCCAGCACCCTTGAAACTAGCGGGGTGAGGTACAATGAGCAGTTCTTC. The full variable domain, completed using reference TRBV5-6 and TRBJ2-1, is DAGVTQSPTHLIKTRGQQVTLRCSPKSGHDTVSWYQQALGQGPQFIFQYYEEEERQRGNFPDRFSGHQFPNYSSELNVNALLLGDSALYLCASTLETSGVRYNEQFFGPGTRLTVL.

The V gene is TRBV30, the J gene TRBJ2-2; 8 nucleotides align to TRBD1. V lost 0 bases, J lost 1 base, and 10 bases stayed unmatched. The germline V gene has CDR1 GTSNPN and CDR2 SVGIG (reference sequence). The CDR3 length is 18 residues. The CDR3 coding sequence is TGTGCCTGGAGTGTAGTGCGGACAGGGCCTCAGAACACCGGGGAGCTGTTTTTT. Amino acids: CAWSVVRTGPQNTGELFF.

The CDR3 sequence is CASSMRGQEASPLHF. As DNA, the CDR3 is TGTGCCAGTAGTATGAGGGGGCAGGAAGCTTCACCCCTCCACTTT. This chain connects TRBV19 to TRBJ1-6; 7 bases are shared with TRBD1. With V trimmed by 3 bases and J by 9 bases, 8 bases remained unmatched. Germline V gene data show CDR1 as LNHDA and CDR2 as SQIVND (reference sequence). The length of the CDR3 is 15 residues.

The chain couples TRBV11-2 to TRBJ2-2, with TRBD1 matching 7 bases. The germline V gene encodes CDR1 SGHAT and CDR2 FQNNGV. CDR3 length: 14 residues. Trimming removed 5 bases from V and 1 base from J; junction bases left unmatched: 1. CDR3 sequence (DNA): TGTGCCAGCAGCCGGACAGGGAACACCGGGGAGCTGTTTTTT. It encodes CASSRTGNTGELFF.

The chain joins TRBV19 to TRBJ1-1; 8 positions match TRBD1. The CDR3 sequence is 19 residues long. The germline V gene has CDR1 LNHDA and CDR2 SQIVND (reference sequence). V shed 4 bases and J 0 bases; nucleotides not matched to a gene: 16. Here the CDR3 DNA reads TGTGCCAGTAGTAAACCGACAGGGGCCGTGTCCCCGTTGAACACTGAAGCTTTCTTT. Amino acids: CASSKPTGAVSPLNTEAFF.

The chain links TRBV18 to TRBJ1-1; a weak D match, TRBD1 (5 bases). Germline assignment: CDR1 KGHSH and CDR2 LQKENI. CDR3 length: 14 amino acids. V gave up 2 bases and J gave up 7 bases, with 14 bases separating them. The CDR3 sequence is CASSPKLQGDEAFF. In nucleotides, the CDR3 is TGTGCCAGCTCACCAAAGCTCCAGGGTGATGAAGCTTTCTTT.

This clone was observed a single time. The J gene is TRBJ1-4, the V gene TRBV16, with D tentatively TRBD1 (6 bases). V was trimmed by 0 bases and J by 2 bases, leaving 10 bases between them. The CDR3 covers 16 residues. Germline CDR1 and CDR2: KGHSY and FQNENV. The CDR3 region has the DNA TGTGCCAGCAGCCAATCGAGGGGACACACTAATGAAAAACTGTTTTTT. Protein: CASSQSRGHTNEKLFF.

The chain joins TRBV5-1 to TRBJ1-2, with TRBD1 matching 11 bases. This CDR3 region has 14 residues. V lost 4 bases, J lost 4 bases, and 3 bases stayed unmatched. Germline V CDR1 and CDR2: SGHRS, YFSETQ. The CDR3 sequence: CASSGQGAGYGYTF. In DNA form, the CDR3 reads TGCGCCAGCAGCGGACAGGGGGCGGGCTATGGCTACACCTTC.

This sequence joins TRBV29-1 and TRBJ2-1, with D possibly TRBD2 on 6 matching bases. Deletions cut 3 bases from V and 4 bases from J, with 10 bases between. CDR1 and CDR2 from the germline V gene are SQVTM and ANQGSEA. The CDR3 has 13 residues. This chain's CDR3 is CSVDRGTYNEQFF. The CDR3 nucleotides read TGCAGCGTTGACCGAGGGACTTACAATGAGCAGTTCTTC.

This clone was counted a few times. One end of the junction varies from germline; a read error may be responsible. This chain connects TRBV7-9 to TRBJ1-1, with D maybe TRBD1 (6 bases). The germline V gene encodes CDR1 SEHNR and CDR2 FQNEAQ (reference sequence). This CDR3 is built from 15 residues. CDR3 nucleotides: TGTTCCAGCAGCTCTCTAAACAGGGTTAAGACTGAAGCTTTCTTT. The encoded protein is CSSSSLNRVKTEAFF.